This is a list of T cell receptor beta chains from one sample in a study of blood T cell repertoires in COVID-19. Profiling relied on immunoSEQ multiplex PCR, and the TCRdb table lists in-frame clones only, not all of them. The sample lists 240,000 or so clones, about 82% occurring once. Sequencing was done on a sample of peripheral blood. The receptor set was obtained from an elderly man with acute or convalescent COVID-19. CDR3s include the opening cysteine and the closing phenylalanine or tryptophan. A D gene is named only where the DNA matches it firmly. The size entry is marked missing in some rows and otherwise reads once, few, many or a size class.

clone size	V gene	D gene	J gene	CDR3 protein	CDR3 DNA
-	TRBV20-1	TRBD1	TRBJ1-1	CSARETGDAFF	TGCAGTGCTAGAGAGACAGGGGATGCTTTCTTT
once	TRBV7-2	-	TRBJ1-3	CASRLDNAGNTIYF	TGTGCCAGCAGACTGGACAACGCTGGAAACACCATATATTTT
-	TRBV3-1/TRBV3-2	TRBD1	TRBJ2-7	CASSPGTGGFEQYF	TGTGCCAGCAGCCCCGGGACAGGGGGCTTCGAGCAGTACTTC
-	TRBV19	TRBD2	TRBJ2-1	CASRAPSGGAGEQFF	TGTGCCAGTAGGGCCCCTAGCGGGGGGGCGGGAGAGCAGTTCTTC
-	TRBV10-3	-	TRBJ1-6	CAISERVGADSPLHF	TGTGCCATCAGTGAACGGGTCGGAGCCGATTCACCCCTCCACTTT
-	TRBV18	TRBD1	TRBJ1-1	CASSPPRGGRNTEAFF	TGTGCCAGCTCACCCCCCAGAGGGGGCCGGAACACTGAAGCTTTCTTT
few	TRBV14	TRBD1	TRBJ1-1	CASSQVQGARAFF	TGTGCCAGCAGCCAAGTTCAGGGGGCGAGAGCTTTCTTT
-	TRBV5-4	-	TRBJ1-1	CASSLTTDEAFF	TGTGCCAGCAGCTTGACGACAGACGAAGCTTTCTTT
-	TRBV5-1	-	TRBJ1-6	CASGTTGYNSPLHF	TGCGCCAGTGGCACGACAGGCTATAATTCACCCCTCCACTTT
-	TRBV19	TRBD2	TRBJ2-1	CASSIRSRGGEQFF	TGTGCCAGTAGTATTAGGTCACGGGGGGGTGAGCAGTTCTTC
-	TRBV7-9	TRBD1	TRBJ1-2	CASSLLGQLLKGYTF	TGTGCCAGCAGCTTACTGGGACAGCTCCTTAAAGGCTACACCTTC
-	TRBV6-5	TRBD1	TRBJ2-7	CASIPAGQGTHEQYF	TGTGCCAGCATCCCTGCGGGACAGGGGACCCACGAGCAGTACTTC
-	TRBV7-9	TRBD1	TRBJ2-1	CASSSAGGLGNEQFF	TGTGCCAGCAGTTCAGCAGGGGGCCTCGGCAATGAGCAGTTCTTC
-	TRBV4-3	TRBD1	TRBJ1-1	CASSPGQVNTEAFF	TGCGCCAGCAGCCCTGGACAGGTGAACACTGAAGCTTTCTTT
-	TRBV3-1/TRBV3-2	-	TRBJ2-3	CASSPTDTQYF	TGTGCCAGCTCTCCCACAGATACGCAGTATTTT
once	TRBV5-4	-	TRBJ1-3	CASSPPAGNTIYF	TGTGCCAGCAGCCCACCAGCGGGAAACACCATATATTTT
-	TRBV9	TRBD1	TRBJ2-4	CASSPSVTGGPSKNIQYF	TGTGCCAGCAGCCCTAGTGTTACAGGGGGCCCCTCCAAAAACATTCAGTACTTC
-	TRBV5-1	TRBD1	TRBJ2-1	CASRGDSSYNEQFF	TGCGCCAGCAGAGGGGACAGCTCCTACAATGAGCAGTTCTTC
few	TRBV7-9	-	TRBJ1-2	CASSSDKGYGYTF	TGTGCCAGCAGTTCGGACAAAGGCTATGGCTACACCTTC
-	TRBV6-6	-	TRBJ2-7	CASSYSVVGSYEQYF	TGTGCCAGCAGTTACTCGGTGGTCGGGAGCTACGAGCAGTACTTC
-	TRBV3-1/TRBV3-2	TRBD2	TRBJ2-7	CASSQDPPAGVARSSSYEQYF	TGTGCCAGCAGCCAAGATCCGCCCGCGGGGGTCGCTCGGTCGTCCTCCTACGAGCAGTACTTC
-	TRBV6-5	TRBD1	TRBJ2-7	CASYTGQSYEQYF	TGTGCCAGCTACACGGGACAGTCCTACGAGCAGTACTTC
few	TRBV5-4	-	TRBJ2-3	CASSYAWTRGSTDTQYF	TGTGCCAGCAGCTACGCCTGGACCCGGGGGAGCACAGATACGCAGTATTTT
-	TRBV19	TRBD2	TRBJ2-1	CASSIWEGQPHFSYNEQFF	TGTGCCAGTAGTATTTGGGAGGGTCAGCCCCATTTCTCCTACAATGAGCAGTTCTTC
once	TRBV10-3	-	TRBJ1-1	CAIGRTADTEAFF	TGTGCCATCGGGAGGACTGCAGACACTGAAGCTTTCTTT
-	TRBV10-3	TRBD1	TRBJ1-2	CATWDRVVINYGYTF	TGTGCCACCTGGGACAGGGTGGTAATTAACTATGGCTACACCTTC
once	TRBV5-1	TRBD1	TRBJ1-5	CASSSGTGGSNQPQHF	TGCGCCAGCAGTTCCGGGACAGGGGGTTCCAATCAGCCCCAGCATTTT
-	TRBV6-5	-	TRBJ1-1	CASSFRGRNTEAFF	TGTGCCAGCAGCTTCAGAGGGCGGAACACTGAAGCTTTCTTT
-	TRBV21-1	-	TRBJ1-5	CASSLRDRVVIEGSNQPQHF	TGTGCCAGCAGCCTCCGGGACAGGGTGGTTATTGAGGGTAGCAATCAGCCCCAGCATTTT
-	TRBV7-9	-	TRBJ1-5	CASSPGLLNQPQHF	TGTGCCAGCAGCCCCGGACTGCTGAATCAGCCCCAGCATTTT
-	TRBV6-2/TRBV6-3	TRBD1	TRBJ1-5	CASSPITGANQPQHF	TGTGCCAGCAGTCCGATTACAGGGGCAAACCAGCCCCAGCATTTT
-	TRBV4-3	-	TRBJ1-1	CASSQGLRGPNTEAFF	TGCGCCAGCAGCCAAGGACTCCGGGGTCCGAACACTGAAGCTTTCTTT
-	TRBV4-2	-	TRBJ1-2	CASSHGGTNYGYTF	TGTGCCAGCAGCCACGGGGGAACCAACTATGGCTACACCTTC
-	TRBV6-1	TRBD2	TRBJ2-1	CASSEGGTSGRAAPFGSYNEQFF	TGTGCCAGCAGTGAAGGTGGGACTAGCGGGAGGGCCGCCCCCTTTGGATCCTACAATGAGCAGTTCTTC
-	TRBV19	TRBD1	TRBJ1-2	CASSKTGYDGYTF	TGTGCCAGTAGTAAGACAGGGTATGATGGCTACACCTTC
once	TRBV6-5	-	TRBJ2-7	CASRKGGSVEQYF	TGTGCCAGCAGGAAAGGGGGTTCGGTCGAGCAGTACTTC
-	TRBV18	-	TRBJ2-7	CASSPLPQGTNYEQYF	TGTGCCAGCTCACCATTACCGCAGGGGACAAACTACGAGCAGTACTTC
-	TRBV4-1	-	TRBJ1-6	CASTSGGGQNSPLHF	TGCGCCAGCACCTCGGGGGGCGGCCAAAATTCACCCCTCCACTTT
-	TRBV5-1	-	TRBJ1-5	CASLNQPQHF	TGCGCCAGCCTAAATCAGCCCCAGCATTTT
-	TRBV6-5	-	TRBJ2-3	CASSLQVPAQDTQYF	TGTGCCAGCAGTCTCCAGGTCCCCGCACAAGATACGCAGTATTTT
-	TRBV19	-	TRBJ2-6	CASRAGGEANVLTF	TGTGCCAGTAGGGCCGGGGGAGAGGCCAACGTCCTGACTTTC
-	TRBV9	TRBD2	TRBJ2-1	CASSVGARLAAYNEQFF	TGTGCCAGCAGCGTAGGGGCGAGGCTAGCGGCCTACAATGAGCAGTTCTTC
-	TRBV5-1	-	TRBJ2-6	CASSLRGTSSGANVLTF	TGCGCCAGCAGCTTGCGAGGTACCAGCTCTGGGGCCAACGTCCTGACTTTC
once	TRBV3-1/TRBV3-2	-	TRBJ2-7	CASSPGSLYEQYF	TGTGCCAGCAGCCCCGGTAGCCTGTACGAGCAGTACTTC
-	TRBV6-5	TRBD1	TRBJ1-1	CASSSRTGNTEAFF	TGTGCCAGCAGTTCAAGGACAGGGAACACTGAAGCTTTCTTT
once	TRBV6-2/TRBV6-3	-	TRBJ2-3	CASSYRASTDTQYF	TGTGCCAGCAGTTACAGAGCTAGCACAGATACGCAGTATTTT
-	TRBV7-2	-	TRBJ1-5	CASSLVAGNQPQHF	TGTGCCAGCAGCTTAGTGGCAGGCAATCAGCCCCAGCATTTT
-	TRBV28	TRBD1	TRBJ2-7	CASKGNRDSPYEQYF	TGTGCCAGCAAGGGAAACCGGGACAGCCCCTACGAGCAGTACTTC
-	TRBV6-1	-	TRBJ2-7	CASSEVGGRHSYEQYF	TGTGCCAGCAGTGAAGTCGGAGGGCGACACTCCTACGAGCAGTACTTC
-	TRBV9	-	TRBJ2-3	CASSVGQGRGTDTQYF	TGTGCCAGCAGCGTAGGGCAGGGGCGCGGGACAGATACGCAGTATTTT
few	TRBV9	TRBD2	TRBJ2-1	CASSVSGGIEYNEQFF	TGTGCCAGCAGCGTAAGCGGGGGGATAGAGTACAATGAGCAGTTCTTC
-	TRBV10-3	TRBD1	TRBJ1-2	CAIRRQGGGGYTF	TGTGCCATCAGAAGACAGGGTGGGGGTGGCTACACCTTC